The next 5 T cell receptor beta chains were all read from a single sample in a study of blood T cell repertoires in COVID-19. TCRdb keeps only in-frame clones here, not all; method: immunoSEQ multiplex PCR. There are 150,000 to 200,000 clones in the sample; around nine tenths occur only once, and approximately 12% lies in the top ten. The sample was peripheral blood. The receptor source for this set is a woman in her sixties or seventies with COVID-19, enrolled during active disease.

The chain combines TRBV21-1 with TRBJ2-1; TRBD2 is taken as the D call from the table, unchecked against the DNA. TRBV21-1 is classified as a pseudogene. The CDR3 extends over 17 amino acids. The CDR3 loop is CASSKGLAGGKNNEQFF. CDR3 sequence (DNA): TGTGCCAGCAGCAAAGGACTAGCGGGAGGGAAGAACAATGAGCAGTTCTTC.

The chain employs TRBV30 and TRBJ2-7; the D gene is possibly TRBD1 (6 bases). CDR1 GTSNPN and CDR2 SVGIG come from the germline V gene (reference sequence). The V and J ends lost 0 bases and 6 bases respectively, with 6 bases between them. The CDR3 has 11 amino acids. The CDR3 is CAWSVGGEQYF. In nucleotides, the CDR3 is TGTGCCTGGAGTGTAGGGGGCGAGCAGTACTTC.

This chain connects TRBV11-2 to TRBJ2-7; D is ambiguous. Germline lookup yields CDR1 SGHAT and CDR2 FQNNGV. The CDR3 contains 12 residues. Trimming cost V 2 bases and J 2 bases, with 4 bases left between them. Here the CDR3 DNA reads TGTGCCAGCAGCTTAATAACCTACGAGCAGTACTTC. Its translation is CASSLITYEQYF. Together with reference TRBV11-2 and TRBJ2-7, the CDR3 gives the full variable domain: EAGVAQSPRYKIIEKRQSVAFWCNPISGHATLYWYQQILGQGPKLLIQFQNNGVVDDSQLPKDRFSAERLKGVDSTLKIQPAKLEDSAVYLCASSLITYEQYFGPGTRLTVT.

The chain is built from TRBV27 and TRBJ1-4, with D hard to call. The V end was cut by 5 bases, the J end by 5 bases, with 9 bases between. From germline, CDR1 is MNHEY and CDR2 SMNVEV (reference sequence). The CDR3 contains 13 residues. CDR3 DNA: TGTGCCAGCAGTCCCCCCTACAATGAAAAACTGTTTTTT. Translation gives CASSPPYNEKLFF.

This rearrangement joins TRBV30 to TRBJ1-1, with D perhaps matching TRBD1 (5 bases). V was pared by 2 bases and J by 4 bases, with 8 bases between. This CDR3 is 12 amino acids long. In germline, CDR1 is GTSNPN, CDR2 SVGIG (reference sequence). In DNA form, the CDR3 reads TGTGCCTGGAGTCCCGGGGGCACTGAAGCTTTCTTT. This encodes CAWSPGGTEAFF.